This TCR beta chain came from a study of T-cell memory formation after mild COVID-19. Comment on this clonotype: Antigen unknown.

One entry per CDR3 protein results from TCRdb running MiXCR on the 5' RACE reads. The data show roughly 170,000 distinct CDR3 sequences, 20% to 25% seen once. J gave up 7 bases and V 1 base, and 12 bases lay outside the gene matches. The CDR3 has 18 residues. Per the germline V gene, CDR1 is SGHTA and CDR2 is FQGNSA. General study results and limits: CD4+ contracting clones were found mainly in CM and EM, and CD8+ ones in EMRA. Cross-reactive memory apparently joined, as some responding clones appeared in pre-infection memory. The second-wave clones peaking on day 37 were not confirmed as SARS-CoV-2-specific.

This TCR derives from an adult woman who had mild COVID-19 (a few samples of this study predate the infection). Cell type and time point are not known. V is TRBV7-2 and J is TRBJ2-5; TRBD2 matches 13 bases. Sequenced: PBMCs or a T cell subset sorted from them (not recorded which). The CDR3: CASSLVLRTSGGLGTQYF. CDR3 in DNA: TGTGCCAGCAGCTTAGTTCTTAGGACTAGCGGGGGCCTGGGGACCCAGTACTTC.